This T cell receptor beta chain was sequenced for a study of blood T cells in healthy people across ages. This CDR3 is built from 14 residues. Germline values: CDR1 SGHTA, CDR2 FQGTGA. With V trimmed by 0 bases and J by 8 bases, 6 bases remained unmatched. Per-sample PBMC isolation yielded at least 6.5 million cells. General observations from the study: Diversity was higher, and naive CD4+ cells more numerous, in long-lived donors than in aged donors.

Concerning this clonotype itself: As yet, its antigen is unknown.

Sample-barcoded 5' priming and a J-beta primer mix drove a second PCR of about 6 to 12 cycles. TCRdb fed the 5' RACE reads into MiXCR, producing one record per CDR3 protein. Of around 1,900,000 distinct CDR3 sequences listed, roughly two fifths are singletons. The clonotype was recovered from a human donor in good health. Specimen: blood. The chain links TRBV7-3 to TRBJ1-2; TRBD1 agrees at 7 bases. The DNA of the CDR3 is TGTGCCAGCAGCTTAACCCGGGCAGGGGGAGGCTACACCTTC. It specifies CASSLTRAGGGYTF.